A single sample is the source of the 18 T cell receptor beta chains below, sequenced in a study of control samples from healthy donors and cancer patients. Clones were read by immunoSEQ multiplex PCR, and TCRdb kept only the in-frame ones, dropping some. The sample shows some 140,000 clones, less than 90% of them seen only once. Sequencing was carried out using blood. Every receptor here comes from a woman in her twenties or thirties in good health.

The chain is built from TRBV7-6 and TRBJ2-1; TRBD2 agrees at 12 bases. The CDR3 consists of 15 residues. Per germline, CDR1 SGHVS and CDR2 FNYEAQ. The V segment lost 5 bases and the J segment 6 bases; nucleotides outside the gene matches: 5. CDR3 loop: CASSLTSGSLNEQFF. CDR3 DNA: TGTGCCAGCAGCCTGACTAGCGGGAGTCTCAATGAGCAGTTCTTC.

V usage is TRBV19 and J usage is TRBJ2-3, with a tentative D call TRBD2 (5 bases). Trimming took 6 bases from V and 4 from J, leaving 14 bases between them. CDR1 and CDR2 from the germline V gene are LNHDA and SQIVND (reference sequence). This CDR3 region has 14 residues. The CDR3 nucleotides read TGTGCCAGTAGCGAGGGCCCGGCGTCAGATACGCAGTATTTT. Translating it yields CASSEGPASDTQYF.

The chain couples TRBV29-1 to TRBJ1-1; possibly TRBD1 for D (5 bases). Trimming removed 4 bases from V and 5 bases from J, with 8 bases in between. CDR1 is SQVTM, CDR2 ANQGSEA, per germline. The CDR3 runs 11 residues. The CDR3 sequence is CSVGEGTEAFF. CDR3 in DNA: TGCAGCGTTGGTGAGGGGACTGAAGCTTTCTTT.

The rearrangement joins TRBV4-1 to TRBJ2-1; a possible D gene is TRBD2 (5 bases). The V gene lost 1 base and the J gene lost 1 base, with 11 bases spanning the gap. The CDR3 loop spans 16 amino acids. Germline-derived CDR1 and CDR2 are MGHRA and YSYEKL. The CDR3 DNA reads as TGCGCCAGCAGCCAAGTGACCGGCGGGTCCTACAATGAGCAGTTCTTC. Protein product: CASSQVTGGSYNEQFF.

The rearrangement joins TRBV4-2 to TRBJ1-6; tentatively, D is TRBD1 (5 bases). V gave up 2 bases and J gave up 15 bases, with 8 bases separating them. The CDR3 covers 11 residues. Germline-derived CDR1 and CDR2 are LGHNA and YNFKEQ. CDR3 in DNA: TGTGCCAGCAGCCAACAGGGTGTCCTCCACTTT. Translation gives CASSQQGVLHF.

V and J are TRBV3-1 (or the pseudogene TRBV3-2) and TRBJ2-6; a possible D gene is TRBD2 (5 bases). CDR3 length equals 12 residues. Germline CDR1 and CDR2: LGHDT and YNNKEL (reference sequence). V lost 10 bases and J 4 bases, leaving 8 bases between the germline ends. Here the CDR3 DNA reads TGTGCCACCGCGGGCGGGGCCAACGTCCTGACTTTC. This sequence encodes CATAGGANVLTF.

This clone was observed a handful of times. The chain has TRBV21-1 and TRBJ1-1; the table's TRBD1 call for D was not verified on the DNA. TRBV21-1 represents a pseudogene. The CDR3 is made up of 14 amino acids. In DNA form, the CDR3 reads TGTGCCAGGGGGCCTGACAGGTTCGTCACTGAAGCTTTCTTT. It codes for CARGPDRFVTEAFF.

The CDR3 DNA reads as TGCAGTGCTAGTTATACCTTTGGGGGCACTGAAGCTTTCTTT. Translated, it gives CSASYTFGGTEAFF. The chain has TRBV20-1 and TRBJ1-1; possible D gene TRBD1, 5 bases. The germline CDR1 and CDR2 sequences are DFQATT and SNEGSKA (reference sequence). Trimming took off 3 bases at V and 4 bases at J, with 15 bases between the two ends. The CDR3 totals 14 residues.

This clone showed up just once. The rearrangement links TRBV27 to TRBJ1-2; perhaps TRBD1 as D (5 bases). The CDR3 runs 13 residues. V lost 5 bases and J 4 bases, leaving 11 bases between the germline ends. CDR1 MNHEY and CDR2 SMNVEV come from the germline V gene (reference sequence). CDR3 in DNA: TGTGCCAGCAGTCCTGACAGACGCTATGGCTACACCTTC. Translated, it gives CASSPDRRYGYTF.

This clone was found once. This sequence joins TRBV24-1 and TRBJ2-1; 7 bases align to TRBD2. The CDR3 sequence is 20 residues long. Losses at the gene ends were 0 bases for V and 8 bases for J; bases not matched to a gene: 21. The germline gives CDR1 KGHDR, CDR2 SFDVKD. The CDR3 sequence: CATSDLRSGDPSTETDEQFF. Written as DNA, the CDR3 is TGTGCCACCAGTGATTTGCGAAGCGGGGACCCCTCAACGGAAACGGATGAGCAGTTCTTC.

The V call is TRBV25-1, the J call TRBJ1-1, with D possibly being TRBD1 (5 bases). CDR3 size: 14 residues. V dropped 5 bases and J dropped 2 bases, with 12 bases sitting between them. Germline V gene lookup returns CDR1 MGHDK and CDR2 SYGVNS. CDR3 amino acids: CASSRYGANTEAFF. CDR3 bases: TGTGCCAGCAGTCGATACGGGGCAAACACTGAAGCTTTCTTT. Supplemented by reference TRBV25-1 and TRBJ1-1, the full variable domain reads EADIYQTPRYLVIGTGKKITLECSQTMGHDKMYWYQQDPGMELHLIHYSYGVNSTEKGDLSSESTVSRIRTEHFPLTLESARPSHTSQYLCASSRYGANTEAFFGQGTRLTVV.

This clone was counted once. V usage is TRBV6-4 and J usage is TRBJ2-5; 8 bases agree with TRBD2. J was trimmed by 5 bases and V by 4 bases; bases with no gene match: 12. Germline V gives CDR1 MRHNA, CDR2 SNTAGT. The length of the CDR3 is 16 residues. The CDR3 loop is CASSVEGGAGEETQYF. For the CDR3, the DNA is TGTGCCAGCAGTGTAGAAGGAGGAGCGGGAGAGGAGACCCAGTACTTC.

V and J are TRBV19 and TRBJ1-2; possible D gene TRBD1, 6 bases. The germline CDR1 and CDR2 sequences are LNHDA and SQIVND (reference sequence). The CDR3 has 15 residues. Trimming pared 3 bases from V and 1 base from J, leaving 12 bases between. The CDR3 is CASSMGGRGNYGYTF. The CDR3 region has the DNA TGTGCCAGTAGTATGGGGGGGCGAGGTAACTATGGCTACACCTTC.

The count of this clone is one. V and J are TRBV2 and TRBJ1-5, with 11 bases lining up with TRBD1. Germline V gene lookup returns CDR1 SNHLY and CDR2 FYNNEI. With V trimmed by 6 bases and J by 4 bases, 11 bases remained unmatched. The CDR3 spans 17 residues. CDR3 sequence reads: CASRAPGQGVGNQPQHF. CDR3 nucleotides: TGTGCCAGCAGGGCACCGGGACAGGGGGTAGGTAATCAGCCCCAGCATTTT.

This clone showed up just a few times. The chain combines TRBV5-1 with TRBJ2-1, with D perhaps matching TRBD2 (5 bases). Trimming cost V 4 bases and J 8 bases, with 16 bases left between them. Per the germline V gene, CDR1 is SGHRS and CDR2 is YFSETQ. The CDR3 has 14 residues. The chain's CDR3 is CASSRALGGDEQFF. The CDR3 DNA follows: TGCGCCAGCAGCCGTGCGCTAGGAGGCGATGAGCAGTTCTTC. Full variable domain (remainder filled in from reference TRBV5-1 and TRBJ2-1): KAGVTQTPRYLIKTRGQQVTLSCSPISGHRSVSWYQQTPGQGLQFLFEYFSETQRNKGNFPGRFSGRQFSNSRSEMNVSTLELGDSALYLCASSRALGGDEQFFGPGTRLTVL.

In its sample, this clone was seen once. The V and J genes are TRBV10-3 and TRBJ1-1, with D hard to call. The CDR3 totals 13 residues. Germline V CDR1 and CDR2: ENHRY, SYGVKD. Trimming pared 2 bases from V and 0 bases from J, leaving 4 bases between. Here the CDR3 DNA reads TGTGCCATCAGTGAGCGGATGAACACTGAAGCTTTCTTT. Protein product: CAISERMNTEAFF.

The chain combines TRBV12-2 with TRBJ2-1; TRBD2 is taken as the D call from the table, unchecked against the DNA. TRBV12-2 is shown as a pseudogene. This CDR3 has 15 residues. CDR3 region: CASRPGTSGRGAQFF. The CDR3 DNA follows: TGTGCAAGTCGCCCCGGGACTAGCGGGAGGGGTGCGCAGTTCTTC.

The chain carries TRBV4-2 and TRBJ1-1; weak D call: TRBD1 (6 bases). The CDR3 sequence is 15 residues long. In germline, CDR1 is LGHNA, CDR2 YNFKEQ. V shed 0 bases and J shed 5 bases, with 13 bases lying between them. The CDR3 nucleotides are TGTGCCAGCAGCCAAGATCAGGGGCGAGAAACTGAAGCTTTCTTT. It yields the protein CASSQDQGRETEAFF.